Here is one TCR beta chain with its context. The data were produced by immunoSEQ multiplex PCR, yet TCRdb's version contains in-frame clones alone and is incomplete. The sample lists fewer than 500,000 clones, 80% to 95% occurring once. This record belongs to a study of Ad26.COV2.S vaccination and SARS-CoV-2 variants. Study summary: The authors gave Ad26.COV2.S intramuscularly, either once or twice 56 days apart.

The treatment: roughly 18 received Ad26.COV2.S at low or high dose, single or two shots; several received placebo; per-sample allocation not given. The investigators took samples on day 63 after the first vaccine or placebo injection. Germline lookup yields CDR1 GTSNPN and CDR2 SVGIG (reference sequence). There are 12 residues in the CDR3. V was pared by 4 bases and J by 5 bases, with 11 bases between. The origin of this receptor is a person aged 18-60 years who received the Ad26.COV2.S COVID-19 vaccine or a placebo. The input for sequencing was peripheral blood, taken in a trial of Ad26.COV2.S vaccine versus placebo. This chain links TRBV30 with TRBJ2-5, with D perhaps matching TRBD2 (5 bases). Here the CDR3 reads CAWTVSGETQYF. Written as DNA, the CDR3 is TGTGCCTGGACTGTATCGGGGGAGACCCAGTACTTC.